The 29 T cell receptor beta chains below come from one sample, sequenced in a study of blood T cell repertoires in COVID-19. Assay used: immunoSEQ multiplex PCR; TCRdb lists only in-frame clones, some missing. The table has around 26,000 clones, approximately 78% seen once. The sequenced sample consisted of peripheral blood. Receptor source: a human donor in a cohort sampled during active COVID-19.

This clone was observed a few times. The V and J genes are TRBV2 and TRBJ1-1; TRBD1 might be the D (5 bases). The ends were cut back, 7 bases at V and 0 bases at J, with 12 bases in the middle. The CDR3 is 14 residues long. Per germline, CDR1 SNHLY and CDR2 FYNNEI. The CDR3 bases are TGTGCCAGCACCGCGGGACTGTTGAACACTGAAGCTTTCTTT. Protein: CASTAGLLNTEAFF.

The V call is TRBV10-3, the J call TRBJ1-4; no clear D gene. This CDR3 has 16 amino acids. Germline loops: CDR1 ENHRY, CDR2 SYGVKD. V lost 10 bases, J lost 11 bases, and 29 bases lay in between. The CDR3 spells CATRETEGRGARKLFF. In DNA, the CDR3 is TGTGCCACCCGTGAGACGGAGGGCCGGGGAGCGAGGAAACTGTTTTTT.

This clone was seen just once. The chain combines TRBV6-4 with TRBJ2-6; the D gene is possibly TRBD2 (6 bases). The V gene's germline CDR1 is MRHNA and CDR2 SNTAGT. V was clipped by 5 bases and J by 1 base, with 9 bases between them. This CDR3 region has 15 residues. The CDR3 DNA follows: TGTGCCAGCAGTAAGGAGGGTTCTGGGGCCAACGTCCTGACTTTC. It codes for CASSKEGSGANVLTF.

This sequence joins TRBV4-1 and TRBJ2-3; D not resolved. Germline-derived CDR1 and CDR2 are MGHRA and YSYEKL. This CDR3 is 14 amino acids long. V dropped 3 bases and J dropped 0 bases, with 7 bases sitting between them. The CDR3 DNA reads TGCGCCAGCAGCCAGGGCCGTAGCACAGATACGCAGTATTTT. Amino acid sequence: CASSQGRSTDTQYF.

The rearrangement links TRBV9 to TRBJ2-5; no reliable D call. Germline lookup yields CDR1 SGDLS and CDR2 YYNGEE. The CDR3 loop spans 13 amino acids. Between the trimmed V and J ends, which lost 0 bases and 1 base, there was a span of 4 bases. The CDR3 DNA is TGTGCCAGCAGCGTAGCTAGCCAAGAGACCCAGTACTTC. This codes for CASSVASQETQYF.

The CDR3 coding sequence is TGTGCCAGCAAGGGGGCCCGGCAGCCCCAGCATTTT. It specifies CASKGARQPQHF. V gene TRBV2 combines with J gene TRBJ1-5, with 7 bases lining up with TRBD1. The germline gives CDR1 SNHLY, CDR2 FYNNEI. V was clipped by 7 bases and J by 7 bases; unmatched bases: 4. This CDR3 spans 12 amino acids.

CDR3 loop: CASSGRFGNEQYF. In DNA form, the CDR3 reads TGTGCCAGCAGTGGGAGGTTCGGCAACGAGCAGTACTTC. The gene calls are TRBV12-3 or TRBV12-4 and TRBJ2-7; a possible D gene is TRBD2 (6 bases). Trimming shortened V by 5 bases and J by 5 bases, and 13 bases separated the two germline ends. The CDR3 runs 13 residues.

The genes are TRBV7-2 and TRBJ1-6; 12 nucleotides match TRBD1. The CDR3 extends over 14 amino acids. The trim removed 6 bases at V and 13 bases at J, leaving 7 bases unmatched. The germline V gene has CDR1 SGHTA and CDR2 FQGNSA. The CDR3 is CASRSGTGGYPLHF. The CDR3 nucleotides are TGTGCCAGCAGGTCCGGGACAGGGGGCTATCCCCTCCACTTT.

This clone has only one observation. V gene TRBV7-3 combines with J gene TRBJ1-1; D unresolved. Trimming cost V 0 bases and J 5 bases, with 10 bases left between them. The CDR3 runs to 14 residues. Per germline, CDR1 SGHTA and CDR2 FQGTGA. CDR3 nucleotide sequence: TGTGCCAGCAGCTTAACAGGGAGAGGGACTGAAGCTTTCTTT. The encoded protein is CASSLTGRGTEAFF.

CDR3 sequence (DNA): TGTGCCAGCAGTGAAGCGCAACAAATCGACCGGGAGCCTCCCCCCGGGGAGCTGTTTTTT. Protein product: CASSEAQQIDREPPPGELFF. This chain joins TRBV2 and TRBJ2-2; D is possibly TRBD2 (6 bases). Per germline, CDR1 SNHLY and CDR2 FYNNEI. The CDR3 is made up of 20 amino acids. V gave up 0 bases and J gave up 6 bases, with 26 bases separating them.

V is TRBV19 and J is TRBJ1-5; D not resolved. Trimming removed 5 bases at V and 7 bases at J, with 18 bases between. The CDR3 loop spans 15 amino acids. Germline V gene data show CDR1 as LNHDA and CDR2 as SQIVND (reference sequence). The CDR3 sequence is CASSLREGGWQPQHF. The CDR3 bases are TGTGCCAGTAGTTTGCGGGAGGGAGGGTGGCAGCCCCAGCATTTT.

Of note for this clone: This may come from a read error, since a much larger clone is one base off. In DNA, the CDR3 is TGTGCCAGCAGTGACACTAGCGGGGGGGCAGATACGCAGTATTTT. Its protein is CASSDTSGGADTQYF. The J gene is TRBJ2-3, the V gene TRBV6-4, with TRBD2 identical over 13 bases. J gave up 4 bases and V 2 bases, and 0 bases lay outside the gene matches. Germline lookup yields CDR1 MRHNA and CDR2 SNTAGT. The CDR3 consists of 15 residues.

This chain joins TRBV3-1 (or the pseudogene TRBV3-2) and TRBJ1-6, with a weak D call TRBD1 (5 bases). Germline CDR1 and CDR2: LGHDT and YNNKEL (reference sequence). This CDR3 is built from 17 residues. Trimming pared 8 bases from V and 0 bases from J, leaving 17 bases between. CDR3 DNA sequence: TGTGCCAGCCGACCCGGGGCCGGGAGCTCCTATAATTCACCCCTCCACTTT. It yields the protein CASRPGAGSSYNSPLHF.

A few counts support this clone. The chain links TRBV28 to TRBJ2-2, with 9 bases aligning to TRBD1. In germline, CDR1 is MDHEN, CDR2 SYDVKM. CDR3 length: 14 residues. V was pared by 8 bases and J by 6 bases, with 7 bases of the junction left unmatched. The CDR3 DNA is TGTGCCAGCGAGACAGGGGGAGGGGCCGGGGAGCTGTTTTTT. Translating it yields CASETGGGAGELFF.

This chain uses TRBV28 with TRBJ2-7, with D possibly matching TRBD1 (6 bases). The CDR3 length is 13 residues. CDR1 and CDR2 from the germline V gene are MDHEN and SYDVKM. The V end lost 10 bases, the J end lost 2 bases, and 15 bases lay between the germline ends. The CDR3: CAIGGPNAYEQYF. CDR3 nucleotide sequence: TGTGCCATTGGGGGCCCGAATGCCTACGAGCAGTACTTC.

The chain links TRBV19 to TRBJ2-5; D gene uncertain. This CDR3 comprises 13 residues. CDR1 and CDR2 from the germline V gene are LNHDA and SQIVND (reference sequence). V gave up 1 base and J gave up 1 base, with 4 bases separating them. The chain's CDR3 is CASSIGLQETQYF. The CDR3 DNA follows: TGTGCCAGTAGTATAGGACTCCAAGAGACCCAGTACTTC.

This rearrangement joins TRBV2 to TRBJ2-7; D gene uncertain. Germline-derived CDR1 and CDR2 are SNHLY and FYNNEI. The CDR3 contains 10 residues. The germline V and J ends were trimmed by 6 bases and 4 bases, with 4 bases remaining between them. The CDR3 protein is CASREYEQYF. CDR3 nucleotides: TGTGCCAGCAGGGAGTACGAGCAGTACTTC.

The chain combines TRBV7-2 with TRBJ2-1, with D unclear. The germline V and J ends were trimmed by 5 bases and 3 bases, with 5 bases remaining between them. CDR1 and CDR2 from the germline V gene are SGHTA and FQGNSA. The CDR3 sequence is 12 residues long. The CDR3 region is CASSHNYNEQFF. The CDR3 nucleotides are TGTGCCAGCAGCCACAACTACAATGAGCAGTTCTTC.

The chain combines TRBV13 with TRBJ2-3, with D unresolved. Germline assignment: CDR1 PRHDT and CDR2 FYEKMQ (reference sequence). Trimming took 5 bases from V and 1 from J, leaving 4 bases between them. The CDR3 extends over 12 amino acids. The CDR3 region is CASSRGTDTQYF. The CDR3 DNA is TGTGCCAGCAGCCGAGGCACAGATACGCAGTATTTT.

This clone was counted a single time. V is TRBV13 and J is TRBJ2-7; a possible D gene is TRBD1 (5 bases). The germline V gene encodes CDR1 PRHDT and CDR2 FYEKMQ (reference sequence). This CDR3 spans 16 amino acids. V shed 0 bases and J shed 4 bases, with 16 bases lying between them. For the CDR3, the DNA is TGTGCCAGCAGCTTAGGTGAGCCAGGGCCGGAGTACGAGCAGTACTTC. Protein product: CASSLGEPGPEYEQYF.

This clone appeared a single time. The chain joins TRBV19 to TRBJ2-2, with D tentatively TRBD1 (5 bases). This CDR3 has 17 residues. The V gene's germline CDR1 is LNHDA and CDR2 SQIVND (reference sequence). The V gene lost 6 bases and the J gene lost 6 bases, with 23 bases spanning the gap. The CDR3 here is CASSNTRTRLGAGELFF. The CDR3, as DNA: TGTGCCAGTAGCAATACCCGGACAAGGTTGGGCGCCGGGGAGCTGTTTTTT.

The chain joins TRBV11-3 to TRBJ1-1; possibly TRBD1 for D (6 bases). Trimming took 6 bases from V and 0 from J, leaving 11 bases between them. The CDR3 length is 14 residues. Germline V gives CDR1 SGHNT, CDR2 YENEEA. The CDR3 region has the DNA TGTGCCAGCAGGACCAGGGGCATGAACACTGAAGCTTTCTTT. Protein sequence: CASRTRGMNTEAFF.

The chain is built from TRBV27 and TRBJ2-5, with TRBD1 matching 8 bases. Germline-derived CDR1 and CDR2 are MNHEY and SMNVEV (reference sequence). The V gene end was trimmed by 5 bases and the J gene end by 5 bases; junction bases not matched to a gene: 7. The CDR3 contains 14 residues. The CDR3 DNA is TGTGCCAGCAGTGGGACAGGTGCATTGGAGACCCAGTACTTC. It is translated as CASSGTGALETQYF.

The chain joins TRBV28 to TRBJ1-3; D is uncertain. This CDR3 comprises 12 residues. V was trimmed by 2 bases and J by 4 bases, leaving 3 bases between them. Per the germline V gene, CDR1 is MDHEN and CDR2 is SYDVKM. The CDR3 here is CASSLGGNTIYF. In DNA form, the CDR3 reads TGTGCCAGCAGTTTAGGCGGAAACACCATATATTTT.

This chain joins TRBV5-1 and TRBJ2-7; 7 nucleotides agree with TRBD1. J lost 4 bases, V lost 3 bases, and 7 bases had no gene match. Germline-derived CDR1 and CDR2 are SGHRS and YFSETQ. This CDR3 comprises 14 residues. The CDR3 sequence: CASSSTGTAYEQYF. DNA of the CDR3: TGCGCCAGCAGCTCCACCGGGACAGCGTACGAGCAGTACTTC. The complete variable domain, with remaining parts taken from reference TRBV5-1 and TRBJ2-7, reads KAGVTQTPRYLIKTRGQQVTLSCSPISGHRSVSWYQQTPGQGLQFLFEYFSETQRNKGNFPGRFSGRQFSNSRSEMNVSTLELGDSALYLCASSSTGTAYEQYFGPGTRLTVT.

This clone was observed a single time. This chain joins TRBV11-3 and TRBJ2-1, with no clear D. The CDR3 extends over 12 amino acids. Germline CDR1 and CDR2: SGHNT and YENEEA. Trimming shortened V by 4 bases and J by 8 bases, and 9 bases separated the two germline ends. CDR3: CASSSSGHEQFF. The CDR3 DNA is TGTGCCAGCAGCTCTTCTGGCCATGAGCAGTTCTTC.

This clone came up a few times. The rearrangement links TRBV28 to TRBJ2-3, with 8 bases aligning to TRBD2. This CDR3 region has 15 residues. The junction had 14 bases not matched to a gene; V was cut back by 5 bases and J by 10 bases. Per the germline V gene, CDR1 is MDHEN and CDR2 is SYDVKM. The CDR3 loop reads CASSTTGTSRYSQYF. CDR3 nucleotide sequence: TGTGCCAGCAGTACGACCGGGACTAGTAGGTATTCGCAGTATTTT.

The chain joins TRBV5-6 to TRBJ1-4, with D maybe TRBD1 (6 bases). V shed 4 bases and J shed 7 bases, with 14 bases lying between them. The CDR3 is 14 amino acids. In germline, CDR1 is SGHDT, CDR2 YYEEEE. The CDR3 region has the DNA TGTGCCAGCAGCCCAACAGGGACCAGTGAAAAACTGTTTTTT. Its protein is CASSPTGTSEKLFF.

This chain uses TRBV12-3 or TRBV12-4 with TRBJ2-7; D possibly corresponds to TRBD1 (6 bases). Trimming shortened V by 4 bases and J by 6 bases, and 13 bases separated the two germline ends. This CDR3 is built from 13 residues. The CDR3 sequence is CASSSRGRSEQYF. The CDR3 nucleotides are TGTGCCAGCAGTTCCAGGGGTCGGTCCGAGCAGTACTTC.